Shown below are 12 T cell receptor beta chains from a single sample sequenced in a study of response to subunit inactivated influenza vaccine. TCRdb re-analysed the RT-PCR reads in MiXCR, keeping a single row per CDR3 protein. The data show hundreds of thousands of distinct CDR3 sequences, about 14% seen once. The material sequenced was PBMCs from blood, taken around two weeks before vaccination. These receptors were taken from a man aged 50-60 years who received an inactivated influenza vaccine.

A single count supports this clonotype. The DNA is left out, because the CDR3 cannot be placed on it with certainty; the CDR3 is given as TCRdb lists it. The gene calls are TRBV23-1 and TRBJ2-2; the table names TRBD2, a call not compared with the DNA. TRBV23-1 is an ORF, and what it does is uncertain. The CDR3 has 18 residues if both end residues are counted. CDR3: CASSQRGLAVATPGSCFF.

This chain joins TRBV7-2 and TRBJ1-2; possible D gene TRBD1, 6 bases. From germline, CDR1 is SGHTA and CDR2 FQGNSA. This CDR3 has 16 residues. V was shortened by 3 bases and J by 2 bases, with 16 bases between the two germline ends. CDR3: CASSFVPGHRNYGYTF. CDR3 nucleotides: TGTGCCAGCAGCTTCGTCCCGGGACACAGAAACTATGGCTACACCTTC.

This clonotype was picked up many times. The chain joins TRBV6-6 to TRBJ2-1, with 7 bases that match TRBD2. The V gene's germline CDR1 is MNHNY and CDR2 SVGAGI (reference sequence). V lost 7 bases, J lost 5 bases, and 5 bases stayed unmatched. The CDR3 length is 13 residues. CDR3 amino acids: CASTWDYNNEQFF. CDR3 bases: TGTGCCAGCACCTGGGACTATAACAATGAGCAGTTCTTC.

There are a few counts of this clonotype. This chain connects TRBV25-1 to TRBJ2-7; D call uncertain. The V and J ends lost 4 bases and 6 bases respectively, with 7 bases between them. The CDR3 is made up of 11 amino acids. Germline CDR1 MGHDK, CDR2 SYGVNS. The CDR3: CASSASREQYF. CDR3 coding DNA: TGTGCCAGCAGTGCCTCCCGCGAGCAGTACTTC.

The chain combines TRBV13 with TRBJ1-3, with D maybe TRBD1 (5 bases). The CDR3 contains 13 residues. Germline CDR1 is PRHDT and CDR2 is FYEKMQ (reference sequence). V gave up 3 bases and J gave up 7 bases, with 10 bases separating them. Here the CDR3 DNA reads TGTGCCAGCAGCTTGGGGACCTCCAACACCATATATTTT. Amino acids: CASSLGTSNTIYF.

This clonotype was counted between two and nine times. J is TRBJ2-1 and V is TRBV5-1, with a weak D call TRBD2 (6 bases). Between the trimmed V and J ends, which lost 4 bases and 6 bases, there was a span of 17 bases. CDR3 length: 15 amino acids. Germline CDR1 and CDR2: SGHRS and YFSETQ. The DNA for the CDR3 is TGCGCCAGCAGCAGCGTGTTGGCGGGAAGCAATGAGCAGTTCTTC. Encoded protein: CASSSVLAGSNEQFF.

The CDR3 DNA reads TGTGCCAGCAGCCAAGACGGAAATAATTCACCCCTCCACTTT. This gives the protein CASSQDGNNSPLHF. The gene calls are TRBV3-1 and TRBJ1-6; D uncertain. The CDR3 length is 14 residues. Germline CDR1 LGHDT, CDR2 YNNKEL (reference sequence). With 0 bases removed from V and 5 bases from J, the gap between germline ends came to 5 bases.

This clonotype showed up just once. J is TRBJ2-1 and V is TRBV20-1; 8 bases are a match to TRBD2. Germline lookup yields CDR1 DFQATT and CDR2 SNEGSKA (reference sequence). Trimming cost V 3 bases and J 3 bases; bases outside gene matches: 13. The CDR3 contains 17 residues. The CDR3 here is CSASRLPERELYNEQFF. CDR3 DNA: TGCAGTGCTAGCCGTCTCCCTGAGCGGGAGCTCTACAATGAGCAGTTCTTC.

The sample holds many counts of this clonotype. The chain has TRBV12-3 or TRBV12-4 and TRBJ2-2, with D possibly being TRBD1 (6 bases). The CDR3 contains 15 residues. V dropped 6 bases and J dropped 1 base, with 12 bases sitting between them. The DNA of the CDR3 is TGTGCCAGCAGCCCAGGGACACGGAACACCGGGGAGCTGTTTTTT. Residues: CASSPGTRNTGELFF.

This clonotype was observed a handful of times. The rearrangement links TRBV10-3 to TRBJ1-2; 8 nucleotides line up with TRBD1. CDR1 is ENHRY, CDR2 SYGVKD, per germline. With 6 bases clipped from V and 0 bases from J, the junction kept 9 bases outside the gene matches. This CDR3 is 16 amino acids long. DNA for the CDR3: TGTGCCATCAGCCCCAGGGGGCAGCTAGCTAACTATGGCTACACCTTC. Its translation: CAISPRGQLANYGYTF.

J is TRBJ2-7 and V is TRBV20-1; a weak D match, TRBD2 (6 bases). V gave up 0 bases and J gave up 0 bases, with 12 bases separating them. The CDR3 runs 15 residues. The germline CDR1 and CDR2 sequences are DFQATT and SNEGSKA (reference sequence). CDR3 in DNA: TGCAGTGCTAGAGATACTAGCCGATTCTCCTACGAGCAGTACTTC. Residues: CSARDTSRFSYEQYF.

This rearrangement joins TRBV10-3 to TRBJ1-2; D unresolved. V was cut by 2 bases and J by 2 bases, with 6 bases left in between. The germline gives CDR1 ENHRY, CDR2 SYGVKD. The CDR3 has 13 amino acids. CDR3 loop: CAISELENYGYTF. The CDR3, as DNA: TGTGCCATCAGTGAGCTGGAGAACTATGGCTACACCTTC.